One TCR beta chain is described in this entry. Its antigen is unknown. The data were obtained in a study of CD8 T cells in ankylosing spondylitis. Each CDR3 protein is one row after TCRdb ran MiXCR on the 5' RACE reads. This table holds under 300,000 distinct CDR3 sequences, 9.5% to 12% found once. Germline values: CDR1 SEHNR, CDR2 FQNEAQ (reference sequence). The CDR3 extends over 15 amino acids. V was cut by 2 bases and J by 4 bases, with 14 bases left in between. Regarding the study as a whole: Reportedly, significant enrichment of disease-linked clones occurred in matched ankylosing spondylitis synovial fluid. What appeared characteristic of ankylosing spondylitis blood was a TCR beta motif of several highly homologous variants.

The receptor's source is a male donor with ankylosing spondylitis or in good health (not recorded which). The specimen was blood, either unsorted or a sorted T cell fraction (not recorded which). This sequence joins TRBV7-9 and TRBJ1-1; D perhaps matches TRBD1 (6 bases). CDR3 amino acids: CASSLKGGRGTEAFF. DNA for the CDR3: TGTGCCAGCAGCTTAAAAGGGGGGAGGGGCACTGAAGCTTTCTTT.